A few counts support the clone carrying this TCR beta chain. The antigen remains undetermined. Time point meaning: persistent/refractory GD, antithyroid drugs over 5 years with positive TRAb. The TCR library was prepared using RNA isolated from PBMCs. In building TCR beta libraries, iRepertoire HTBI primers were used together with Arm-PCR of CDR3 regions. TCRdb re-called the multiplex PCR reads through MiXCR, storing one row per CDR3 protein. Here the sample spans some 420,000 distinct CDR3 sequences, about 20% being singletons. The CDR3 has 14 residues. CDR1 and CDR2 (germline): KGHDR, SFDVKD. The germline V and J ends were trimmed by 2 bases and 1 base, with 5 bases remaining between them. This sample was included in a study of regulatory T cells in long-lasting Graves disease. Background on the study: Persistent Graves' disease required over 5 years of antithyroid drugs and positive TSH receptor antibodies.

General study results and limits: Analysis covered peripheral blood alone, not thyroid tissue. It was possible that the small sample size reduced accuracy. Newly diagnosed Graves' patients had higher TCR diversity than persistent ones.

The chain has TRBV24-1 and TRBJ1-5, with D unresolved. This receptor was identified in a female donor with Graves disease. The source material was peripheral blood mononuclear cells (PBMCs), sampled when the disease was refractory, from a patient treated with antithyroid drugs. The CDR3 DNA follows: TGTGCCACCAGTGATTCCAAGAGCAATCAGCCCCAGCATTTT. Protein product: CATSDSKSNQPQHF.